These T cell receptor beta chains were read from a single sample in a study of response to subunit inactivated influenza vaccine. TCRdb itself ran the RT-PCR reads through MiXCR, one entry per CDR3 protein. The table lists roughly 710,000 distinct CDR3 sequences, approximately 15% of them singletons, with less than 9% in the top ten. The sample consisted of PBMCs from blood, taken around 15 days before vaccination. These receptors came from a middle-aged man who received an inactivated influenza vaccine. Both conserved end residues are part of each CDR3.

>TRBV7-3|TRBJ2-3
CASSLSYTEVDTQYF
>TRBV7-6|TRBJ1-5
CASSLGSLGSNQPQHF
>TRBV6-5|TRBJ2-1
CASSYSGTPYNEQFF
>TRBV29-1|TRBJ1-5
CSVAGGTNQPQHF
>TRBV20-1|TRBJ1-6
CSSPGQGNSPLHF
>TRBV20-1|TRBJ2-1
CSARGWGEPNEQFF
>TRBV4-1|TRBJ2-5
CASSQSGTLSWETQYF
>TRBV12-3/TRBV12-4|TRBJ2-5
CASSRGLPGTQYF
>TRBV25-1|TRBJ2-7
CASTDRGSYEQYF
>TRBV15|TRBJ2-1
CATSRVANEQFF
>TRBV11-1|TRBJ2-1
CASSLPTGTSGSWNEQFF
>TRBV20-1|TRBJ2-7
CSARRDGSYEQYF
>TRBV12-3/TRBV12-4|TRBJ2-1
CASSTFVYEQFF
>TRBV5-1|TRBJ2-2
CASTPVGPGELFF
>TRBV19|TRBJ2-5
CASSRLAGPQETQYF
>TRBV7-9|TRBJ2-5
CASSTYGTDQETQYF
>TRBV5-1|TRBJ2-3
CASSLAPAGVSDTQYF
>TRBV29-1|TRBJ2-3
CSVDRESTDTQYF
>TRBV12-5|TRBJ2-3
CASGLAGQGRTDTQYF
>TRBV5-1|TRBJ2-5
CASSLAAGVGETQYF
>TRBV5-1|TRBJ2-3
CASSLEGSDTQYF
>TRBV13|TRBJ2-6
CASRYLAGGSGANVLTF
>TRBV9|TRBJ2-5
CASSVGIEGSKKTQYF
>TRBV27|TRBJ2-1
CASSLLGPGSYNEQFF
>TRBV11-2|TRBJ2-7
CASRGSRRRSYEQYF